This passage covers 3 T cell receptor beta chains from one sample sequenced in a study of blood T cell repertoires in COVID-19. Assay used: immunoSEQ multiplex PCR; TCRdb lists only in-frame clones, some missing. The sample yields about 200,000 clones, roughly 90% seen once. What was sequenced was peripheral blood. The source is a woman in her 70s with acute or convalescent COVID-19.

The chain couples TRBV5-4 to TRBJ1-4; D is uncertain. This CDR3 has 14 residues. Trimming left V 2 bases short and J 5 bases short, with 10 bases between. CDR1 and CDR2 (germline): SGHNT, YYREEE (reference sequence). The CDR3, as DNA: TGTGCCAGCAGCTTCGGTACTCTCAATGAAAAACTGTTTTTT. Its protein is CASSFGTLNEKLFF. The full variable domain, completed using reference TRBV5-4 and TRBJ1-4, is ETGVTQSPTHLIKTRGQQVTLRCSSQSGHNTVSWYQQALGQGPQFIFQYYREEENGRGNFPPRFSGLQFPNYSSELNVNALELDDSALYLCASSFGTLNEKLFFGSGTQLSVL.

The V call is TRBV3-1 (or the pseudogene TRBV3-2), the J call TRBJ2-7; a possible D gene is TRBD2 (6 bases). The germline CDR1 and CDR2 sequences are LGHDT and YNNKEL (reference sequence). Trimming left V 2 bases short and J 4 bases short, with 15 bases between. The CDR3 runs to 15 residues. The CDR3 spells CASSQTIQGLYEQYF. In DNA, the CDR3 is TGTGCCAGCAGCCAAACCATTCAGGGACTTTACGAGCAGTACTTC.

This sequence joins TRBV29-1 and TRBJ1-1, with D hard to call. The CDR3 runs to 11 residues. Per the germline V gene, CDR1 is SQVTM and CDR2 is ANQGSEA. Deletions cut 6 bases from V and 3 bases from J, with 8 bases between. CDR3 DNA sequence: TGCAGCGTGTTCCGGGACACTGAAGCTTTCTTT. This sequence encodes CSVFRDTEAFF.